This T cell receptor beta chain came from a study of CD8+ T cells in alopecia areata. Study information: Tofacitinib was taken orally by treated patients, and the dose was 5 to 10 mg twice daily.

Study-level points and caveats: The study found that many expanded lesional clones persisted in scalp and blood during tofacitinib. Resident alphabeta T-cell populations of normal skin are likewise subject to sequencing in scalp samples.

It was cDNA, reverse transcribed from extracted RNA, that served as the sequencing template. Produced via immunoSEQ multiplex PCR; TCRdb's table is partial and in-frame only. In the table there are about 200,000 clones, 55% to 75% of which are singletons. Of note for this clone: Its antigen is currently unknown.

V lost 1 base, J lost 0 bases, and 5 bases stayed unmatched. The CDR3 runs to 16 residues. CDR1 is SNHLY, CDR2 FYNNEI, per germline. Described treatment: oral pan-JAK inhibitor, 5-10 mg twice daily. CD4+ and CD8+ T cells were sorted from PBMCs stained for CD3, CD4 and CD8. The input for sequencing was CD4+ T cells sorted from blood, taken at week 24, from a patient treated with tofacitinib. The V call is TRBV2, the J call TRBJ1-1; 7 bases fit TRBD1. The clonotype comes from a human donor with alopecia areata. CDR3 nucleotide sequence: TGTGCCAGCAGTGAAGGGAGGGGGCGGATGAACACTGAAGCTTTCTTT. Residues: CASSEGRGRMNTEAFF.